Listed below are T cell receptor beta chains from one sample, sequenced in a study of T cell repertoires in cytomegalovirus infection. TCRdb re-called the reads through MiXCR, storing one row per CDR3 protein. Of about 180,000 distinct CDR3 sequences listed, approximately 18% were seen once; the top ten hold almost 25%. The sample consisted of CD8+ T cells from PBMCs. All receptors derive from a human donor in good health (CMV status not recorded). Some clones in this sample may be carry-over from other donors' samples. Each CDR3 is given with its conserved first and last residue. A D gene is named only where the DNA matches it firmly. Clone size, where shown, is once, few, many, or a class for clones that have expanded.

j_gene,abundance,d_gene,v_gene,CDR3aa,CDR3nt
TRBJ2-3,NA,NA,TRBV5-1,CASSLKTADTQYF,TGCGCCAGCAGCTTAAAAACAGCAGATACGCAGTATTTT
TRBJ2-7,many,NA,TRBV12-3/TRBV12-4,CASSPRLPYEQYF,TGTGCCAGCAGTCCACGACTCCCCTACGAGCAGTACTTC
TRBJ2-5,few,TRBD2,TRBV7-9,CASSLGGGGSQETQYF,TGTGCCAGCAGCTTAGGAGGCGGGGGGTCCCAAGAGACCCAGTACTTC
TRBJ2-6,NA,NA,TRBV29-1,CSVEDPSSGANVLTF,TGCAGCGTTGAAGATCCCAGCTCTGGGGCCAACGTCCTGACTTTC
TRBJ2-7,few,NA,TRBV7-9,CASSYSGVGEQYF,TGTGCCAGCAGTTATTCAGGGGTGGGCGAGCAGTACTTC
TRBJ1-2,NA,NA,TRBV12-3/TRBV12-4,CASSFWGTNYGYTF,TGTGCCAGCAGTTTTTGGGGGACTAACTATGGCTACACCTTC
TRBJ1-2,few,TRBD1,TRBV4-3,CASSPMTGGAGGYTF,TGCGCCAGCAGCCCAATGACAGGGGGTGCTGGTGGCTACACCTTC
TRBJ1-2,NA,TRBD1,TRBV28,CASRGQAVVYGYTF,TGTGCCAGCAGAGGACAGGCTGTGGTCTATGGCTACACCTTC
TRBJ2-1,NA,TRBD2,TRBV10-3,CAISAGLAGGWDEQFF,TGTGCCATCAGTGCGGGACTAGCGGGGGGCTGGGATGAGCAGTTCTTC
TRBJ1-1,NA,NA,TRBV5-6,CASSLGGGAPTEAFF,TGTGCCAGCAGCTTAGGGGGGGGCGCGCCCACTGAAGCTTTCTTT
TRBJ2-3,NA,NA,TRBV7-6,CASSIGLILTDTQYF,TGTGCCAGCAGCATCGGACTTATACTCACAGATACGCAGTATTTT
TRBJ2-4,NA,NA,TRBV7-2,CASSLYDEAKNIQYF,TGTGCCAGCAGCCTCTACGATGAGGCCAAAAACATTCAGTACTTC
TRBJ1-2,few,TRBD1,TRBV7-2,CASSYSQGGAYYGYTF,TGTGCCAGCAGTTACAGTCAAGGGGGCGCGTACTATGGCTACACCTTC
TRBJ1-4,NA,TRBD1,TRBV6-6,CASWRTGAFDEKLFF,TGTGCCAGCTGGAGGACAGGGGCGTTTGATGAAAAACTGTTTTTT
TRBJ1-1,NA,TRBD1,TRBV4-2,CASSHHGQATEAFF,TGTGCCAGCAGCCACCACGGACAGGCCACTGAAGCTTTCTTT
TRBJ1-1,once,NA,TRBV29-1,CSVEIGPAKGSKNTEAFF,TGCAGCGTTGAAATCGGCCCCGCCAAAGGGTCGAAGAACACTGAAGCTTTCTTT
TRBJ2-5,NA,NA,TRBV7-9,CASSRGAQETQYF,TGTGCCAGCAGCCGGGGGGCCCAAGAGACCCAGTACTTC
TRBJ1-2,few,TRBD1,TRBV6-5,CASSYPLRPQGRWSRGYTF,TGTGCCAGCAGTTATCCCCTAAGGCCACAGGGGAGATGGTCGCGGGGCTACACCTTC
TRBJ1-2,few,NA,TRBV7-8,CASSPAGAANYGYTF,TGTGCCAGCAGCCCAGCCGGCGCTGCTAACTATGGCTACACCTTC
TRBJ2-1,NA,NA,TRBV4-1,CASSQAGTLSYEQFF,TGCGCCAGCAGCCAAGCAGGCACTCTCAGCTATGAGCAGTTCTTC
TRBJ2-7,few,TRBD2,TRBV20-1,CSAAHRPLARVYYEQYF,TGCAGTGCTGCCCACCGCCCACTAGCGAGGGTTTACTACGAGCAGTACTTC
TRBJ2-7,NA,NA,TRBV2,CASRRGFPISYEQYF,TGTGCCAGCAGGAGGGGGTTTCCAATTTCCTACGAGCAGTACTTC
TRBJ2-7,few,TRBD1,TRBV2,CASTTTGTGAYEQYF,TGTGCCAGCACCACCACCGGGACAGGAGCCTACGAGCAGTACTTC
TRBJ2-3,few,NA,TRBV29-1,CSVEDRGQSTDTQYF,TGCAGCGTTGAAGATCGGGGCCAGAGCACAGATACGCAGTATTTT
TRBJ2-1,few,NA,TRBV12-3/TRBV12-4,CASSTSRELGDEQFF,TGTGCCAGCAGCACAAGCAGGGAGTTAGGCGATGAGCAGTTCTTC
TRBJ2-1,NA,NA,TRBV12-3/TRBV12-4,CASSQPTHNEQFF,TGTGCCAGCAGCCAGCCGACCCACAATGAGCAGTTCTTC
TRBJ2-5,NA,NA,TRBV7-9,CASTGTVNGETQYF,TGTGCCAGCACGGGGACGGTCAATGGAGAGACCCAGTACTTC
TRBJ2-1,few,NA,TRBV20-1,CSAPQAGIYNEQFF,TGCAGTGCTCCACAGGCAGGGATTTACAATGAGCAGTTCTTC
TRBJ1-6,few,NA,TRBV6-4,CASSDTPGTNSPLHF,TGTGCCAGCAGTGACACTCCGGGGACGAATTCACCCCTCCACTTT
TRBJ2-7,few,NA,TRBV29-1,CSVERDTPYEQYF,TGCAGCGTTGAACGGGACACACCCTACGAGCAGTACTTC
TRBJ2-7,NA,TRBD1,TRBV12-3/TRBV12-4,CASTWGQGDYEQYF,TGTGCCAGCACCTGGGGACAGGGAGACTACGAGCAGTACTTC
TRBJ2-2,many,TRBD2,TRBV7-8,CASSGRLAVVAGELFF,TGTGCCAGCAGCGGACGACTAGCGGTTGTGGCCGGGGAGCTGTTTTTT
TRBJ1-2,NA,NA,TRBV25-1,CASSELITAPEAGYTF,TGTGCCAGCAGTGAATTAATCACCGCCCCTGAAGCTGGCTACACCTTC
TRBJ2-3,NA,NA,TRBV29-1,CSVEDSQITDTQYF,TGCAGCGTTGAAGATAGTCAGATCACAGATACGCAGTATTTT
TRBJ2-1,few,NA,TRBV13,CASSLGRQAGEQFF,TGTGCCAGCAGCTTAGGCCGACAGGCCGGTGAGCAGTTCTTC
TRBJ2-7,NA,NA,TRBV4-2,CASSQVDGAAYEQYF,TGTGCCAGCAGCCAAGTTGATGGCGCCGCCTACGAGCAGTACTTC